The 30 T cell receptor beta chains reported below all come from one sample, sequenced in a study of control samples from healthy donors and cancer patients. Here immunoSEQ multiplex PCR was the method, and the copy in TCRdb shows in-frame clones only, minus some. Here the sample spans 15,000 to 19,000 clones, over 70% being singletons. Sequenced sample: PBMCs. Source of these receptors: a woman aged 70-85 years with colorectal cancer.

V usage is TRBV6-5 and J usage is TRBJ1-1, with D hard to call. Trimming shortened V by 0 bases and J by 0 bases, and 11 bases separated the two germline ends. This CDR3 is 16 amino acids long. The germline V gene encodes CDR1 MNHEY and CDR2 SVGAGI. The CDR3 spells CASSYSGGGLNTEAFF. The CDR3 DNA is TGTGCCAGCAGTTACTCTGGCGGAGGATTGAACACTGAAGCTTTCTTT.

This chain connects TRBV12-3 or TRBV12-4 to TRBJ1-4, with a tentative D call TRBD1 (6 bases). Trimming cost V 6 bases and J 15 bases, with 17 bases left between them. The CDR3 spans 12 residues. DNA for the CDR3: TGTGCCAGCAGACCCGGGGGGCGGGGTTTGTTTTTT. Translating gives CASRPGGRGLFF.

The V gene is TRBV11-3, the J gene TRBJ2-1; D is unclear. This CDR3 has 14 amino acids. CDR1 is SGHNT, CDR2 YENEEA, per germline. V was trimmed by 5 bases and J by 0 bases, leaving 8 bases between them. As DNA, the CDR3 is TGTGCCAGCAGCCCTGGGCCCTCCTACAATGAGCAGTTCTTC. It codes for CASSPGPSYNEQFF.

The genes are TRBV13 and TRBJ2-7, with D possibly being TRBD1 or TRBD2 (5 bases each). CDR1 PRHDT and CDR2 FYEKMQ come from the germline V gene (reference sequence). The V and J ends lost 5 bases and 0 bases respectively, with 11 bases between them. CDR3 length: 14 residues. In DNA, the CDR3 is TGTGCCAGCAGCCCCTCAGGGAGCTCCTACGAGCAGTACTTC. As protein: CASSPSGSSYEQYF.

A few counts support this clone. The chain links TRBV7-8 to TRBJ2-7; 7 bases align to TRBD2. The germline V gene encodes CDR1 SGHVS and CDR2 FQNEAQ. The CDR3 sequence is 14 residues long. J was trimmed by 7 bases and V by 0 bases; bases with no gene match: 6. The CDR3 DNA reads TGTGCCAGCAGCTTAGCGGGAGGGCCACGGGAGCAGTACTTC. Its translation is CASSLAGGPREQYF.

As concerns this clone: The junction differs from germline at one of its ends, possibly a read error. V is TRBV7-7 and J is TRBJ2-7; 9 bases map to TRBD1. Germline V gene sequence: CDR1 SSHAT, CDR2 FNYEAQ (reference sequence). The length of the CDR3 is 15 residues. The CDR3: CASSPGTGSSYEQYF. The DNA of the CDR3 is TGTGCTAGCAGCCCCGGGACAGGGAGCTCCTACGAGCAGTACTTC.

The rearrangement joins TRBV19 to TRBJ1-2; D remains ambiguous. The CDR3 consists of 13 residues. Trimming took off 5 bases at V and 4 bases at J, with 11 bases between the two ends. Germline V gene sequence: CDR1 LNHDA, CDR2 SQIVND (reference sequence). CDR3 in amino acids: CASSYGIFYGYTF. CDR3 coding DNA: TGTGCCAGTAGTTACGGGATCTTCTATGGCTACACCTTC.

This chain uses TRBV7-2 with TRBJ2-7; D is unclear. Germline CDR1 and CDR2: SGHTA and FQGNSA. V was trimmed by 2 bases and J by 6 bases, leaving 5 bases between them. The CDR3 runs 11 residues. CDR3 loop: CASSLTVEQYF. DNA for the CDR3: TGTGCCAGCAGCTTAACAGTCGAGCAGTACTTC.

The V and J genes are TRBV2 and TRBJ1-5, with a possible D match to TRBD1 (5 bases). V dropped 6 bases and J dropped 2 bases, with 8 bases sitting between them. From germline, CDR1 is SNHLY and CDR2 FYNNEI. The CDR3 is made up of 13 amino acids. CDR3 protein: CASRGEGNQPQHF. The CDR3 DNA reads TGTGCCAGCAGAGGGGAGGGCAATCAGCCCCAGCATTTT.

A single count supports this clone. The chain has TRBV6-7 and TRBJ2-1; TRBD2 aligns across 10 bases. TRBV6-7 is designated an ORF whose function remains uncertain. The length of the CDR3 is 16 residues. Trimming cost V 1 base and J 6 bases; bases outside gene matches: 6. This CDR3 reads CASSYYEREGPNEQFF. In DNA form, the CDR3 reads TGTGCCAGCAGTTACTATGAGCGGGAGGGCCCCAATGAGCAGTTCTTC.

The J gene is TRBJ2-5, the V gene TRBV9; D tentatively fits TRBD1 or TRBD2 (7 bases each). The germline V and J ends were trimmed by 0 bases and 3 bases, with 12 bases remaining between them. CDR3 length: 15 amino acids. CDR1 and CDR2 from the germline V gene are SGDLS and YYNGEE. Here the CDR3 reads CASSVVAGGEETQYF. The CDR3 nucleotides read TGTGCCAGCAGCGTAGTAGCAGGGGGGGAAGAGACCCAGTACTTC.

This sequence joins TRBV2 and TRBJ2-3, with a weak D call TRBD1 (5 bases). V was cut by 0 bases and J by 2 bases, with 15 bases left in between. The CDR3 covers 17 residues. CDR1 is SNHLY, CDR2 FYNNEI, per germline. The CDR3 is CASSEALQGYFTDTQYF. CDR3 in DNA: TGTGCCAGCAGTGAAGCGCTTCAGGGCTATTTCACAGATACGCAGTATTTT.

The chain employs TRBV9 and TRBJ1-4, with D uncertain. This CDR3 spans 15 amino acids. Germline-derived CDR1 and CDR2 are SGDLS and YYNGEE. The V end lost 0 bases, the J end lost 7 bases, and 13 bases lay between the germline ends. The CDR3 here is CASSVAKGYGEKLFF. The CDR3 nucleotides read TGTGCCAGCAGCGTAGCTAAGGGTTATGGTGAAAAACTGTTTTTT.

The V gene is TRBV7-2, the J gene TRBJ2-4, with D unclear. Per germline, CDR1 SGHTA and CDR2 FQGNSA. The ends were cut back, 1 base at V and 1 base at J, with 8 bases in the middle. This CDR3 is 15 amino acids long. The CDR3 region has the DNA TGTGCCAGCAGCTTAGGTTTGGGGGCCAAAAACATTCAGTACTTC. It is translated as CASSLGLGAKNIQYF.

The V and J genes are TRBV18 and TRBJ2-1; 13 nucleotides agree with TRBD2. Germline loops: CDR1 KGHSH, CDR2 LQKENI. The V gene end was trimmed by 3 bases and the J gene end by 7 bases; junction bases not matched to a gene: 6. The CDR3 runs 16 residues. The CDR3 DNA follows: TGTGCCAGCTCACCGAGGACTAGCGGGAGATATAATGAGCAGTTCTTC. Residues: CASSPRTSGRYNEQFF.

A few counts support this clone. The genes are TRBV10-3 and TRBJ1-1; possible D gene TRBD1, 5 bases. Trimming shortened V by 0 bases and J by 8 bases, and 10 bases separated the two germline ends. CDR1 and CDR2 (germline): ENHRY, SYGVKD. The CDR3 sequence is 13 residues long. As DNA, the CDR3 is TGTGCCATCAGTGAGTCCGTCGGGGCCGAAGCTTTCTTT. This gives the protein CAISESVGAEAFF.

This rearrangement joins TRBV6-5 to TRBJ1-1; D gene unclear. Germline V gene lookup returns CDR1 MNHEY and CDR2 SVGAGI. Trimming took off 7 bases at V and 3 bases at J, with 9 bases between the two ends. CDR3 length: 12 amino acids. The CDR3 loop is CASKGWDTEAFF. The CDR3 DNA follows: TGTGCCAGCAAGGGTTGGGACACTGAAGCTTTCTTT.

The rearrangement joins TRBV12-5 to TRBJ1-2; D gene uncertain. CDR3 size: 14 residues. Germline V gene data show CDR1 as LGHNT and CDR2 as FRNRAP. Trimming cost V 6 bases and J 8 bases, with 19 bases left between them. The CDR3 sequence is CASGAALGDEGYTF. In DNA, the CDR3 is TGTGCTAGTGGCGCCGCTTTGGGAGATGAAGGCTACACCTTC.

This clone has only one observation. This sequence joins TRBV9 and TRBJ2-3; D unresolved. V was clipped by 3 bases and J by 4 bases, with 3 bases between them. The CDR3 loop spans 11 amino acids. Looked up from germline, CDR1 is SGDLS and CDR2 is YYNGEE. The CDR3 is CASSGADTQYF. The CDR3 DNA sequence: TGTGCCAGCAGCGGGGCAGATACGCAGTATTTT.

This clone turned up a few times. The J gene is TRBJ1-2, the V gene TRBV4-3, with 7 bases fitting TRBD1. Per the germline V gene, CDR1 is LGHNA and CDR2 is YSLEER. Unmatched junction bases numbered 5, after V lost 0 bases and J lost 4 bases. This CDR3 region has 15 residues. The CDR3 sequence: CASSQDLDRVYGYTF. The CDR3 nucleotides read TGCGCCAGCAGCCAAGATCTCGACAGGGTCTATGGCTACACCTTC.

This rearrangement joins TRBV15 to TRBJ1-5, with D unclear. The germline V and J ends were trimmed by 3 bases and 0 bases, with 12 bases remaining between them. CDR1 is LNHNV and CDR2 is YYDKDF in the germline V gene (reference sequence). The CDR3 has 16 amino acids. CDR3 nucleotide sequence: TGTGCCACCAGCAGCTCACACCTCGTTAGCAATCAGCCCCAGCATTTT. Protein product: CATSSSHLVSNQPQHF.

There are a few counts of this clone. The chain carries TRBV27 and TRBJ2-1; 13 nucleotides line up with TRBD2. The CDR3 contains 15 residues. The junction had 7 bases not matched to a gene; V was cut back by 4 bases and J by 10 bases. Per the germline V gene, CDR1 is MNHEY and CDR2 is SMNVEV (reference sequence). Here the CDR3 reads CASSYPGLAGKEQFF. In nucleotides, the CDR3 is TGTGCCAGCAGTTACCCGGGACTAGCGGGAAAGGAGCAGTTCTTC.

The V gene is TRBV4-1, the J gene TRBJ1-2; 7 nucleotides line up with TRBD1. V trimming: 1 base; J trimming: 6 bases; junction bases outside the gene matches: 11. Per germline, CDR1 MGHRA and CDR2 YSYEKL. CDR3 length: 16 residues. The DNA for the CDR3 is TGCGCCAGCAGCCAAGTGACAGGGTCCGATGTGGATGGCTACACCTTC. The encoded protein is CASSQVTGSDVDGYTF.

The chain is built from TRBV6-1 and TRBJ1-2, with a weak D call TRBD1 (5 bases). The CDR3 sequence is 13 residues long. Trimming removed 0 bases from V and 8 bases from J, with 10 bases in between. Germline CDR1 is MNHNS and CDR2 is SASEGT. Here the CDR3 reads CASSEAAKGGYTF. The DNA for the CDR3 is TGTGCCAGCAGTGAAGCAGCAAAGGGGGGCTACACCTTC.

The rearrangement uses TRBV5-1 and TRBJ2-2, with D uncertain. CDR1 is SGHRS and CDR2 is YFSETQ in the germline V gene. This CDR3 region has 14 residues. The V gene lost 0 bases and the J gene lost 5 bases, with 8 bases spanning the gap. The CDR3, as DNA: TGCGCCAGCAGCTTGGCTGGCTCGACCGGGGAGCTGTTTTTT. Amino acids: CASSLAGSTGELFF.

V and J are TRBV5-1 and TRBJ2-1; D may be TRBD1 (6 bases). The germline CDR1 and CDR2 sequences are SGHRS and YFSETQ. This CDR3 region has 15 residues. Trimming removed 0 bases at V and 1 base at J, with 8 bases between. This CDR3 reads CASSLGQGSYNEQFF. Here the CDR3 DNA reads TGCGCCAGCAGCTTGGGGCAGGGGTCCTACAATGAGCAGTTCTTC.

The chain employs TRBV5-4 and TRBJ2-3; TRBD2 matches at 9 bases. The CDR3 sequence is 16 residues long. Trimming removed 0 bases from V and 3 bases from J; junction bases left unmatched: 5. Germline assignment: CDR1 SGHNT and CDR2 YYREEE (reference sequence). CDR3 sequence (DNA): TGTGCCAGCAGCTTGGCATTAGCGGGGGTGACAGATACGCAGTATTTT. Protein product: CASSLALAGVTDTQYF.

The chain joins TRBV10-3 to TRBJ2-7; 9 nucleotides match TRBD2. Losses at the gene ends were 6 bases for V and 2 bases for J; bases not matched to a gene: 17. The CDR3 length is 18 residues. Germline V gene data show CDR1 as ENHRY and CDR2 as SYGVKD. The CDR3 sequence is CAIRASGTSIARAYEQYF. Written as DNA, the CDR3 is TGTGCCATCAGGGCTTCTGGGACTAGCATTGCTCGTGCCTACGAGCAGTACTTC.

The CDR3: CASKRQGAFDEQYF. Written as DNA, the CDR3 is TGTGCCAGTAAAAGACAGGGGGCTTTCGACGAGCAGTACTTC. The chain uses TRBV19 and TRBJ2-7; the match to TRBD1 covers 10 bases. Germline lookup yields CDR1 LNHDA and CDR2 SQIVND (reference sequence). Trimming at V came to 7 bases and at J to 5 bases, leaving 8 bases not matched to a gene. The CDR3 covers 14 residues.

The chain couples TRBV2 to TRBJ2-7; 15 bases are a match to TRBD2. This CDR3 region has 18 residues. Unmatched junction bases numbered 9, after V lost 6 bases and J lost 0 bases. Germline V gene sequence: CDR1 SNHLY, CDR2 FYNNEI. The DNA for the CDR3 is TGTGCCAGCAGGCATTACCTGGGACTAGCGGGAGGCTCCTACGAGCAGTACTTC. This sequence encodes CASRHYLGLAGGSYEQYF.